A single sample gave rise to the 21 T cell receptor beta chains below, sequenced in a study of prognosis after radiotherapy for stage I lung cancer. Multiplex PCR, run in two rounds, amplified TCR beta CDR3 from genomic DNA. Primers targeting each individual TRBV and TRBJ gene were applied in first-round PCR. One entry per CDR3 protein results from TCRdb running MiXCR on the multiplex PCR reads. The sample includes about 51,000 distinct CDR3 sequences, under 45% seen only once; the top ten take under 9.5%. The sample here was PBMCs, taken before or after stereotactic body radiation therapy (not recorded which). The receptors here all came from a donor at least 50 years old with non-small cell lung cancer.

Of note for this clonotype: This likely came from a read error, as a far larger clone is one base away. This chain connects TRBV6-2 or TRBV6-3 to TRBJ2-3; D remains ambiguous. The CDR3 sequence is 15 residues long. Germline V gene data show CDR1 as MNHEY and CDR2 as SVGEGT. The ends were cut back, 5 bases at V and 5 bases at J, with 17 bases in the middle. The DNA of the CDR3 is TGTGCCAGCAGTGCCGCAATGGGCCTTCGAGATACGCAGTATTTT. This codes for CASSAAMGLRDTQYF.

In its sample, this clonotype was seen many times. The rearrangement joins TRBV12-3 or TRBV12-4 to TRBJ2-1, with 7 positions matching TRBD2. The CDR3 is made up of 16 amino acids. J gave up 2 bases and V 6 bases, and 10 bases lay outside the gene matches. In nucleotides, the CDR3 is TGTGCCAGCAGCCCCGCTAGCGGACGTACCTACAATGAGCAGTTCTTC. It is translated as CASSPASGRTYNEQFF.

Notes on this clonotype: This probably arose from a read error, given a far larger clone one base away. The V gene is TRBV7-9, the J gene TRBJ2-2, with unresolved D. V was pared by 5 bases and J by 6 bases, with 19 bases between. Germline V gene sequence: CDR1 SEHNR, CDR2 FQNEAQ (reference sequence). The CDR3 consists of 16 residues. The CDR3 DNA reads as TGTGCCAGCAGCCCCTGGAGATCGGGTGGGTCCGGGGAGCTGTTTTTT. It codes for CASSPWRSGGSGELFF.

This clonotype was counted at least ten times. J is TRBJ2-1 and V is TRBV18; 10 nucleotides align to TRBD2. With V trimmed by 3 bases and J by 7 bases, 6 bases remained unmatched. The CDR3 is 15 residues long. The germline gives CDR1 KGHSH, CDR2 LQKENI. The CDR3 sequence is CASSPASGRLNEQFF. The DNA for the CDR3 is TGTGCCAGCTCACCGGCTAGCGGGAGATTGAATGAGCAGTTCTTC.

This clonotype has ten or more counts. The CDR3 sequence is CASSQILGNEQFF. As DNA, the CDR3 is TGTGCCAGCTCACAGATCTTAGGCAATGAGCAGTTCTTC. J is TRBJ2-1 and V is TRBV18; D uncertain. The germline gives CDR1 KGHSH, CDR2 LQKENI. Trimming pared 4 bases from V and 6 bases from J, leaving 10 bases between. The CDR3 consists of 13 residues. Based on the CDR3 plus reference TRBV18 and TRBJ2-1, the full variable domain is NAGVMQNPRHLVRRRGQEARLRCSPMKGHSHVYWYRQLPEEGLKFMVYLQKENIIDESGMPKERFSAEFPKEGPSILRIQQVVRGDSAAYFCASSQILGNEQFFGPGTRLTVL.

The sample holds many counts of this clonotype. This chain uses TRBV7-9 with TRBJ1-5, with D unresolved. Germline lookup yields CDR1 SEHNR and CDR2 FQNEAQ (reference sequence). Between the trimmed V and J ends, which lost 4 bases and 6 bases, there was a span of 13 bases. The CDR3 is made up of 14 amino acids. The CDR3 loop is CASSSPGGGQPQHF. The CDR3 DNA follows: TGTGCCAGCAGCTCCCCCGGTGGCGGTCAGCCCCAGCATTTT.

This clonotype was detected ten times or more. The CDR3 DNA sequence: TGTGCCAGCTCACCCCAGGGGAATCAGCCCCAGCATTTT. Amino acid sequence: CASSPQGNQPQHF. The rearrangement uses TRBV18 and TRBJ1-5, with D possibly being TRBD1 (6 bases). CDR3 size: 13 residues. V lost 3 bases, J lost 4 bases, and 7 bases lay in between. The germline V gene has CDR1 KGHSH and CDR2 LQKENI. Complete variable domain (other parts from reference TRBV18 and TRBJ1-5): NAGVMQNPRHLVRRRGQEARLRCSPMKGHSHVYWYRQLPEEGLKFMVYLQKENIIDESGMPKERFSAEFPKEGPSILRIQQVVRGDSAAYFCASSPQGNQPQHFGDGTRLSIL.

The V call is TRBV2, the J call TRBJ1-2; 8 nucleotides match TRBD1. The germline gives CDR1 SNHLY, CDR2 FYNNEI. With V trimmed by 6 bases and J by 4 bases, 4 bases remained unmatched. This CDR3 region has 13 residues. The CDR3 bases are TGTGCCAGCAGCGTACAGGGGGTCTATGGCTACACCTTC. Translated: CASSVQGVYGYTF.

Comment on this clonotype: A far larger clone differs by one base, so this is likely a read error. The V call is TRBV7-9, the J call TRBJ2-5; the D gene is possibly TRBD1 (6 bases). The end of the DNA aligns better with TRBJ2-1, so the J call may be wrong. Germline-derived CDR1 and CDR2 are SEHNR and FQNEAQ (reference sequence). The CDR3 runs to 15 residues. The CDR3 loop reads CATSLSGGGIDEQFF. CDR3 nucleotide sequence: TGTGCCACCAGCTTGTCTGGGGGCGGAATAGATGAGCAGTTCTTC.

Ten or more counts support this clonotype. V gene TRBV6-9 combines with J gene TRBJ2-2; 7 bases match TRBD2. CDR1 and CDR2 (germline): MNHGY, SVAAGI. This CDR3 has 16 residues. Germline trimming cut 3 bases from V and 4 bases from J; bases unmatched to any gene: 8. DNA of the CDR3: TGTGCCAGCAGTTACGAAGGGAGGGACGGCACCGGGGAGCTGTTTTTT. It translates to CASSYEGRDGTGELFF.

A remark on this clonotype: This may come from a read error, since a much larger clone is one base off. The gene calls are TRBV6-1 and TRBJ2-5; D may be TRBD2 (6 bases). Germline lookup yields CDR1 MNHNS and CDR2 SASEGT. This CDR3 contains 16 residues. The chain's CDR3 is CASSTSPGLRGETKYF. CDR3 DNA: TGTGCCAGCTCGACTTCACCGGGACTCCGAGGGGAGACCAAGTACTTC.

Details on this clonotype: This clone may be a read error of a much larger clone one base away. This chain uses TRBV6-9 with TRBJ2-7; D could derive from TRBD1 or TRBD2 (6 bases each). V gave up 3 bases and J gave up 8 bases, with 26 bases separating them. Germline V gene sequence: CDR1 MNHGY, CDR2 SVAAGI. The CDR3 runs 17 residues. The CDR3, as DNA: TGTGCCAGCAGTTACCTCCCACGGGGGCAGGACGGCAACAAGCAGTACTTC. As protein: CASSYLPRGQDGNKQYF.

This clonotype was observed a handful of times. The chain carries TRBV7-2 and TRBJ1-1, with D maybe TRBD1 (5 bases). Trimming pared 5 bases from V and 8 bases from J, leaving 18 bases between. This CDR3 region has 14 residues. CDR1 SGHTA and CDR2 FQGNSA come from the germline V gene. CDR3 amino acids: CASSLGPGGAEAFF. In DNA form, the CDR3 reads TGTGCCAGCAGCCTGGGGCCGGGGGGAGCCGAAGCTTTCTTT. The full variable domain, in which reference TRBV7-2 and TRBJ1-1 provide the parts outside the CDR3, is GAGVSQSPSNKVTEKGKDVELRCDPISGHTALYWYRQSLGQGLEFLIYFQGNSAPDKSGLPSDRFSAERTGGSVSTLTIQRTQQEDSAVYLCASSLGPGGAEAFFGQGTRLTVV.

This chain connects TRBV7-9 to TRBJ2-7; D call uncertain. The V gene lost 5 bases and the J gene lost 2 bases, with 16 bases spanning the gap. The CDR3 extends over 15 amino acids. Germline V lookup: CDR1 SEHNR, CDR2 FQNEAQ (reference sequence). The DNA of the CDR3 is TGTGCCAGCAGCCCACGACACCGTTCTCCCTACGAGCAGTACTTC. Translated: CASSPRHRSPYEQYF. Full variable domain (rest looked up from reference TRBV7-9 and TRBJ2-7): DTGVSQNPRHKITKRGQNVTFRCDPISEHNRLYWYRQTLGQGPEFLTYFQNEAQLEKSRLLSDRFSAERPKGSFSTLEIQRTEQGDSAMYLCASSPRHRSPYEQYFGPGTRLTVT.

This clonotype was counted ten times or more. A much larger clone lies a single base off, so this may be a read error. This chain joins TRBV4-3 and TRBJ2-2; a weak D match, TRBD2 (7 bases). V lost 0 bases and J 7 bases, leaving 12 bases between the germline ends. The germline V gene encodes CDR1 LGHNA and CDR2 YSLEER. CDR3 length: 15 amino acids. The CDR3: CASSQDLGGVGELFF. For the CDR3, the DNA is TGCGCCAGCAGCCAAGATCTAGGGGGGGTCGGGGAGCTGTTTTTT.

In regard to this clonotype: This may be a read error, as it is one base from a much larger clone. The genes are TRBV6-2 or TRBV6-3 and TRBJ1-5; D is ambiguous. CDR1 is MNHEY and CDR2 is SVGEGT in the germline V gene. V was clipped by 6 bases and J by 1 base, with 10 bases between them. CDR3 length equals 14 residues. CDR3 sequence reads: CASSPTLSNQPQHF. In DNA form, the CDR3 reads TGTGCCAGCAGCCCGACATTAAGCAATCAGCCCCAGCATTTT.

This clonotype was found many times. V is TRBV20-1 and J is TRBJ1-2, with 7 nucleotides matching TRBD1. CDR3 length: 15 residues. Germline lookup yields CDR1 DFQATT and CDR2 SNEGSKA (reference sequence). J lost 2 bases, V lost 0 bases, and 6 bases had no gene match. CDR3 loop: CSARDRTGRNYGYTF. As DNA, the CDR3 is TGCAGTGCTAGAGATCGGACAGGACGGAACTATGGCTACACCTTC.

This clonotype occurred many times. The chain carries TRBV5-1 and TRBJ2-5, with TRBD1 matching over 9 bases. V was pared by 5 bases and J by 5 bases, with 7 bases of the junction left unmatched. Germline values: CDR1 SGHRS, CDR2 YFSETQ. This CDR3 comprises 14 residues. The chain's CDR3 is CASRSGTGTETQYF. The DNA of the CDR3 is TGCGCCAGCAGGTCCGGGACAGGGACGGAGACCCAGTACTTC. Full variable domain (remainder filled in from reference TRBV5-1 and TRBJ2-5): KAGVTQTPRYLIKTRGQQVTLSCSPISGHRSVSWYQQTPGQGLQFLFEYFSETQRNKGNFPGRFSGRQFSNSRSEMNVSTLELGDSALYLCASRSGTGTETQYFGPGTRLLVL.

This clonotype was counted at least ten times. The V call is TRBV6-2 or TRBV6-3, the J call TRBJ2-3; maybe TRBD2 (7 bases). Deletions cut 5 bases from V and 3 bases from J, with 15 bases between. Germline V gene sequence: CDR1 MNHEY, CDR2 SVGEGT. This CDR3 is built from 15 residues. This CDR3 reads CASSPRGEGTDTQYF. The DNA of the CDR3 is TGTGCCAGCAGTCCTAGGGGGGAGGGTACAGATACGCAGTATTTT.

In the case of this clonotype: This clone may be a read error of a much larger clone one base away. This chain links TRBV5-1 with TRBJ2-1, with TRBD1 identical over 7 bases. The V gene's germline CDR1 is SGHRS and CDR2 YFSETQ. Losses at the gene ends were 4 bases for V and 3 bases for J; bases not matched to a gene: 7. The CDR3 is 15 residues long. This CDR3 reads CASSMTGCVYNEQFF. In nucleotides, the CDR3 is TGCGCCAGCAGCATGACAGGGTGCGTCTACAATGAGCAGTTCTTC.

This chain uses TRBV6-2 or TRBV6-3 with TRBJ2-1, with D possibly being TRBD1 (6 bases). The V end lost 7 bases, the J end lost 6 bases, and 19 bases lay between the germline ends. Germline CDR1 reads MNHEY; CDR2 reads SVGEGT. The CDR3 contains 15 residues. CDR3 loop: CASTIPIQGLNEQFF. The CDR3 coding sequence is TGTGCCAGCACTATTCCTATACAGGGCCTCAATGAGCAGTTCTTC.